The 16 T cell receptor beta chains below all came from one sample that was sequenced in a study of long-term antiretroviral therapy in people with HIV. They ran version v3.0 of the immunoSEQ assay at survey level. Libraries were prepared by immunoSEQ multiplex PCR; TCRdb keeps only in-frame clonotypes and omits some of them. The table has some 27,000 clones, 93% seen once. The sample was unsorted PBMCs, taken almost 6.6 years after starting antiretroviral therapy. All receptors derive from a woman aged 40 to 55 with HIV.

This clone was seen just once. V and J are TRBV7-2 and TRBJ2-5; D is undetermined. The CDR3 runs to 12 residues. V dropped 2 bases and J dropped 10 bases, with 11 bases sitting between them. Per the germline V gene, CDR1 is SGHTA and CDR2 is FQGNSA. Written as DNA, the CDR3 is TGTGCCAGCAGCTTAATTATAGGTAGCCAGTACTTC. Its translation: CASSLIIGSQYF. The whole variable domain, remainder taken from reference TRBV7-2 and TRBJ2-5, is GAGVSQSPSNKVTEKGKDVELRCDPISGHTALYWYRQSLGQGLEFLIYFQGNSAPDKSGLPSDRFSAERTGGSVSTLTIQRTQQEDSAVYLCASSLIIGSQYFGPGTRLLVL.

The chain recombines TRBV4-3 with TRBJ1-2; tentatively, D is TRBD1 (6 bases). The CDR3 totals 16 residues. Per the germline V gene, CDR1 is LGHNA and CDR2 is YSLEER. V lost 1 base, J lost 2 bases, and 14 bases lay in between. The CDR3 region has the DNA TGCGCCAGCAGCCAAGGTCGGGGGGCTACGAACTATGGCTACACCTTC. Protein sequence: CASSQGRGATNYGYTF.

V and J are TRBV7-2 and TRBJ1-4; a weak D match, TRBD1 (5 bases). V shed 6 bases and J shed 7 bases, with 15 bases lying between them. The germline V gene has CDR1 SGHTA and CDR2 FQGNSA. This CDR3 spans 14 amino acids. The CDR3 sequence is CASSPFGTSEKLFF. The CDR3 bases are TGTGCCAGCAGTCCATTTGGGACGAGTGAAAAACTGTTTTTT.

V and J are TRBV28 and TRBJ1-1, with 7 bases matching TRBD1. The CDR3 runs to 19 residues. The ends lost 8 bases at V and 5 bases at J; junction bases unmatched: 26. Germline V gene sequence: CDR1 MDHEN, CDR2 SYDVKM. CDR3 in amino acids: CASEEVNSGGARYRTEAFF. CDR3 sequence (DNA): TGTGCCAGCGAAGAAGTTAATTCAGGGGGGGCTCGGTATCGGACTGAAGCTTTCTTT.

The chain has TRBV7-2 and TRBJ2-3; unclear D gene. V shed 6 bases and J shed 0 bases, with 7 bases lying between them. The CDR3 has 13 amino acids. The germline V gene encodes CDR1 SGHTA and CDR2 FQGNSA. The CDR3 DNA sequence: TGTGCCAGCAGTCAACCTAGCACAGATACGCAGTATTTT. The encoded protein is CASSQPSTDTQYF.

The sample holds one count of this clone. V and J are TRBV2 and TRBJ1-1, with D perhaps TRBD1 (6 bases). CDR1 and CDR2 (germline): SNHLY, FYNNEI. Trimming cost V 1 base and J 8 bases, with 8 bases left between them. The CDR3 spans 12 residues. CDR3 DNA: TGTGCCAGCAGTGAAGGGGGGCGGGAAGCTTTCTTT. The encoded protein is CASSEGGREAFF.

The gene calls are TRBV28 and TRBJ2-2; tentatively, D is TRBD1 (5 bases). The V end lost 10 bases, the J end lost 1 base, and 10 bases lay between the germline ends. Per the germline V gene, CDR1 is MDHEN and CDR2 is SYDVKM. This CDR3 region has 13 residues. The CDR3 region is CATPGRNTGELFF. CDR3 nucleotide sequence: TGTGCCACCCCAGGGCGGAACACCGGGGAGCTGTTTTTT.

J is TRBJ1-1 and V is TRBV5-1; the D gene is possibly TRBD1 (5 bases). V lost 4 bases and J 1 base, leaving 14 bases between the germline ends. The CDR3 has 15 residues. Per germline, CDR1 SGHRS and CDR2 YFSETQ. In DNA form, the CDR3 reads TGCGCCAGCAGCCCGGGGGGTCAGCGGAACACTGAAGCTTTCTTT. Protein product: CASSPGGQRNTEAFF.

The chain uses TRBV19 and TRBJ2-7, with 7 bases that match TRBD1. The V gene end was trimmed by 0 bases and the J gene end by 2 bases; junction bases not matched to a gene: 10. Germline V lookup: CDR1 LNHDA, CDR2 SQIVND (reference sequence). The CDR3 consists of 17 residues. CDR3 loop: CASSIEGTAIFTYEQYF. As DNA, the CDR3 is TGTGCCAGTAGTATAGAGGGGACAGCCATCTTCACCTACGAGCAGTACTTC.

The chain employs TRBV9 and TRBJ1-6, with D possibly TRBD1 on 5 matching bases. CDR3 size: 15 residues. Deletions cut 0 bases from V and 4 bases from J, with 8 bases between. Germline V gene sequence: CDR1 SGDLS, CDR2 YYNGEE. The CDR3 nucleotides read TGTGCCAGCAGCGTAGACAGGTCGTATAATTCACCCCTCCACTTT. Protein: CASSVDRSYNSPLHF. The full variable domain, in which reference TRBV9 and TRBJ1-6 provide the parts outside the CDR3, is DSGVTQTPKHLITATGQRVTLRCSPRSGDLSVYWYQQSLDQGLQFLIQYYNGEERAKGNILERFSAQQFPDLHSELNLSSLELGDSALYFCASSVDRSYNSPLHFGNGTRLTVT.

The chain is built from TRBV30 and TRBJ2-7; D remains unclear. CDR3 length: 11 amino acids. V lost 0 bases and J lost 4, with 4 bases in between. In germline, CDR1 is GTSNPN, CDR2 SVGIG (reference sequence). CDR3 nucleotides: TGTGCCTGGAGTGTAGGGTACGAGCAGTACTTC. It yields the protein CAWSVGYEQYF.

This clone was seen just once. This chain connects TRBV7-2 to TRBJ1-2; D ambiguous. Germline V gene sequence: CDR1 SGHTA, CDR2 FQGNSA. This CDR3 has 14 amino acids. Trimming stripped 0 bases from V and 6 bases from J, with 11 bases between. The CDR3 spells CASSLAAGLDGYTF. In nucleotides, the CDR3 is TGTGCCAGCAGCTTAGCAGCTGGGCTGGATGGCTACACCTTC.

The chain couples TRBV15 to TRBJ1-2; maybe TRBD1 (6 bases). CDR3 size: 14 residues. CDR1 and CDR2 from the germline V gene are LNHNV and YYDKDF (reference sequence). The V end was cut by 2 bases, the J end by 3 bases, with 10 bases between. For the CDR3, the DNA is TGTGCCACCAGCAGAAACTCAGGGGACTATGGCTACACCTTC. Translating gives CATSRNSGDYGYTF.

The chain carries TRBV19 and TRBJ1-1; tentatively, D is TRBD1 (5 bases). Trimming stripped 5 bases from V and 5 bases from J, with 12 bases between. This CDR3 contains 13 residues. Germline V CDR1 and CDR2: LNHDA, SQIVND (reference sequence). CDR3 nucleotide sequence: TGTGCCAGTAGTCAGGGCCCGAGGACTGAAGCTTTCTTT. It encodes CASSQGPRTEAFF.

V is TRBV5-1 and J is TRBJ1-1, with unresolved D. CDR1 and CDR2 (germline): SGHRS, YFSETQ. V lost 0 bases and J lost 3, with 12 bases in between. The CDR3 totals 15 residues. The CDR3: CASSLALPGDTEAFF. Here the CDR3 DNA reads TGCGCCAGCAGCTTGGCCTTGCCAGGTGACACTGAAGCTTTCTTT.

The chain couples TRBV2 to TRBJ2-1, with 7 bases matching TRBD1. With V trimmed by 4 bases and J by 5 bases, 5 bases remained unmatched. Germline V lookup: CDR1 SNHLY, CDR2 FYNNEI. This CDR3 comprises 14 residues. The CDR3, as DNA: TGTGCCAGCAGTGTTTGGGACAGAAACAATGAGCAGTTCTTC. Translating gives CASSVWDRNNEQFF.